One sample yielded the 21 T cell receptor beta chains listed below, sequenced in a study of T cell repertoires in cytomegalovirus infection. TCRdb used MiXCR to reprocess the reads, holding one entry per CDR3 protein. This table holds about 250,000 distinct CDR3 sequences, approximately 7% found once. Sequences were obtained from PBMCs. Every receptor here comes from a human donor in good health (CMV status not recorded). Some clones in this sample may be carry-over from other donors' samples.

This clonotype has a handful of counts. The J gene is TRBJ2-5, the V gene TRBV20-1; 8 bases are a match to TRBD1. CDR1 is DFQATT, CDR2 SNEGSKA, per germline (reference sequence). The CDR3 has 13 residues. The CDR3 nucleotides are TGCAGATTAGGACAGGGCGGCCAAGAGACCCAGTACTTC. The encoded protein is CRLGQGGQETQYF.

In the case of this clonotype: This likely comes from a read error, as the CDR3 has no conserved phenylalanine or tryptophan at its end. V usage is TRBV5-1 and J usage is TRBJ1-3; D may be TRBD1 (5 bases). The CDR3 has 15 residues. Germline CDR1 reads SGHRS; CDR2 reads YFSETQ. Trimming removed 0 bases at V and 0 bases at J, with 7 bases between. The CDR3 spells CASSLGQSSGNTIYC. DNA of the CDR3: TGCGCCAGCAGCTTGGGACAGAGCTCTGGAAACACCATATATTGT.

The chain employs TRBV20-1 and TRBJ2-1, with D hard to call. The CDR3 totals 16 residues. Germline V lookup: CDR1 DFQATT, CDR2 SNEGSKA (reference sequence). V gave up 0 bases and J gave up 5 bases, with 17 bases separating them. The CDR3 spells CSARDFSNLPHNEQFF. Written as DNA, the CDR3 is TGCAGTGCTAGAGACTTCTCCAACCTACCGCACAATGAGCAGTTCTTC.

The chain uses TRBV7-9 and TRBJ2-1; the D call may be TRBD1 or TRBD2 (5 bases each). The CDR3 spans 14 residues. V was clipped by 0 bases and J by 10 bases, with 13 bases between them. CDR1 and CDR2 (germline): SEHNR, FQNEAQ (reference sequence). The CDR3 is CASSLAPRDQEQFF. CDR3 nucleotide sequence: TGTGCCAGCAGCTTAGCGCCTAGGGACCAAGAGCAGTTCTTC.

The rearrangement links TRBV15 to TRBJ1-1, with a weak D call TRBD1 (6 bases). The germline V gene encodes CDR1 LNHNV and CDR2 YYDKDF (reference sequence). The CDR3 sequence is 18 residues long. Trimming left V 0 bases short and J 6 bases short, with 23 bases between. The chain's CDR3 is CATSREGGVRGGSAEAFF. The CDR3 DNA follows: TGTGCCACCAGCAGAGAGGGGGGCGTAAGAGGAGGTAGCGCTGAAGCTTTCTTT. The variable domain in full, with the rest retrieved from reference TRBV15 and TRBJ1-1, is DAMVIQNPRYQVTQFGKPVTLSCSQTLNHNVMYWYQQKSSQAPKLLFHYYDKDFNNEADTPDNFQSRRPNTSFCFLDIRSPGLGDTAMYLCATSREGGVRGGSAEAFFGQGTRLTVV.

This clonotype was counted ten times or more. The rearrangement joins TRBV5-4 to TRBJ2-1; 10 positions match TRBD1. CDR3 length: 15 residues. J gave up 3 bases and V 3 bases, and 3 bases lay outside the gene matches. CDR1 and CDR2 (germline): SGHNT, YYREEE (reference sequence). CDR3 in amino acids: CASSSDRGFYNEQFF. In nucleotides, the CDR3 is TGTGCCAGCAGCTCGGACAGGGGGTTCTACAATGAGCAGTTCTTC.

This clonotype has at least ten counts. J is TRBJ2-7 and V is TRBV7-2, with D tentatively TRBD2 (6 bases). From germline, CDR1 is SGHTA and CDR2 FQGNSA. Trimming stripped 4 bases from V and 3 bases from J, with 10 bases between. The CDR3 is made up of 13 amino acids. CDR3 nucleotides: TGTGCCAGCAGCTACTCCGGGGGCTACGAGCAGTACTTC. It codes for CASSYSGGYEQYF.

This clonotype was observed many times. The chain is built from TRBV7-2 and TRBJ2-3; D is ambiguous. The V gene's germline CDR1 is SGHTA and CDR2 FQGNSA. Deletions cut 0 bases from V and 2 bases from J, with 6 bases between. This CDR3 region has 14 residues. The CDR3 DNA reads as TGTGCCAGCAGCTTAGCCAGGAACACAGATACGCAGTATTTT. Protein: CASSLARNTDTQYF. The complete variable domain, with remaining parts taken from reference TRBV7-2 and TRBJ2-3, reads GAGVSQSPSNKVTEKGKDVELRCDPISGHTALYWYRQSLGQGLEFLIYFQGNSAPDKSGLPSDRFSAERTGGSVSTLTIQRTQQEDSAVYLCASSLARNTDTQYFGPGTRLTVL.

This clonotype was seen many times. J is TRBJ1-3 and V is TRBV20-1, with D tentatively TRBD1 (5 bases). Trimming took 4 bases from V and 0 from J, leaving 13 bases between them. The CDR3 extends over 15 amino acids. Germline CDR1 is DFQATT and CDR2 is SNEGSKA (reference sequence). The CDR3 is CSAIPTVSSGNTIYF. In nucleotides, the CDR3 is TGCAGTGCTATCCCGACAGTGAGCTCTGGAAACACCATATATTTT.

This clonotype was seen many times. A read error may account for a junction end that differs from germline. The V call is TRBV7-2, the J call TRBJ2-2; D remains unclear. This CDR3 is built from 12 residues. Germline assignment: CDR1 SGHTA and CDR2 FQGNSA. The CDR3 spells CASSLGDHRVVF. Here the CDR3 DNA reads TGTGCCAGCAGCTTAGGCGACCACCGTGTGGTTTTT.

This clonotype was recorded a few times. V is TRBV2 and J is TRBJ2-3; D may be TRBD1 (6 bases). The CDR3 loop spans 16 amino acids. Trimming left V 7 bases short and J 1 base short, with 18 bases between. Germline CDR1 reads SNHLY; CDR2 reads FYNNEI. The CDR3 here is CASMGARKGGTDTQYF. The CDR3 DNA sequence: TGTGCCAGCATGGGGGCGAGGAAGGGTGGCACAGATACGCAGTATTTT.

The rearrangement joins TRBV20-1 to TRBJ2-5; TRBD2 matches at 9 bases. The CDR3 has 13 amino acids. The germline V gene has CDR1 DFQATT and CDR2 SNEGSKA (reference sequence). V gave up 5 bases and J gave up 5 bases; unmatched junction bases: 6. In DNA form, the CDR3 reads TGCAGTGCTCCTCTAGCGGGGTGGGAGACCCAGTACTTC. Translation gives CSAPLAGWETQYF.

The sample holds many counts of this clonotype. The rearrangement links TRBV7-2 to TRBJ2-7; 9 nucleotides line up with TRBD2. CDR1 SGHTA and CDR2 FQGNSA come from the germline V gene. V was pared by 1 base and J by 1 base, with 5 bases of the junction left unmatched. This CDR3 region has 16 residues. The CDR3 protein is CASSLVGGGGSYEQYF. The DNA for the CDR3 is TGTGCCAGCAGCTTAGTAGGCGGGGGGGGGTCCTACGAGCAGTACTTC.

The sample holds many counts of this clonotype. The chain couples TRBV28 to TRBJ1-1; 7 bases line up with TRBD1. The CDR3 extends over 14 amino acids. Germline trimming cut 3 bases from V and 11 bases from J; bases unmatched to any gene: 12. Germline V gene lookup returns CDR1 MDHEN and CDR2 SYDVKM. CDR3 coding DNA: TGTGCCAGCAGTTTTTCACCGGGACAGAAGAGGGCTTTCTTT. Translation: CASSFSPGQKRAFF.

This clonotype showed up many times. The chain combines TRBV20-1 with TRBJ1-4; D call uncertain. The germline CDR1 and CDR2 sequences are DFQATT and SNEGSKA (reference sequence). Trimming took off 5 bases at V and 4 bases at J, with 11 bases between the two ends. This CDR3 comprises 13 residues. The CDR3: CSALKAGNEKLFF. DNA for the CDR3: TGCAGTGCTCTTAAGGCGGGTAATGAAAAACTGTTTTTT.

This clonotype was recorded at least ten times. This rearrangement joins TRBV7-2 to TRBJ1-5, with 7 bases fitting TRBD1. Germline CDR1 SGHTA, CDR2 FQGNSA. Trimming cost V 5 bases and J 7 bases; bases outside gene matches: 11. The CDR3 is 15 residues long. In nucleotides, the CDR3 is TGTGCCAGCAGCCCCGGACAGGTCACCAGGCAGCCCCAGCATTTT. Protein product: CASSPGQVTRQPQHF.

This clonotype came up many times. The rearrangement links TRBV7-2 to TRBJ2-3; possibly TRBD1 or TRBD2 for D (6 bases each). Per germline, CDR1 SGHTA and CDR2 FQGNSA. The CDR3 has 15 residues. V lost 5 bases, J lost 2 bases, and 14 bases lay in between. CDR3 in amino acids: CASSERGDATDTQYF. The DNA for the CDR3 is TGTGCCAGCAGCGAGAGGGGGGACGCCACAGATACGCAGTATTTT.

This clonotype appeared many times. Here the CDR3 reads CASGPLTGMDTQYF. DNA for the CDR3: TGTGCTAGTGGTCCATTAACAGGGATGGATACGCAGTATTTT. The chain couples TRBV12-5 to TRBJ2-3; possibly TRBD1 for D (6 bases). Germline values: CDR1 LGHNT, CDR2 FRNRAP. This CDR3 has 14 residues. With 5 bases removed from V and 6 bases from J, the gap between germline ends came to 15 bases.

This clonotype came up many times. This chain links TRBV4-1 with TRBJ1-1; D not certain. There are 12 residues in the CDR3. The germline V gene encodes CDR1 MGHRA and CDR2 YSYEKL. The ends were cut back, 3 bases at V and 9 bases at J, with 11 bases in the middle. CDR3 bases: TGCGCCAGCAGCCAGATCGGAACTAAAGCTTTCTTT. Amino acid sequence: CASSQIGTKAFF.

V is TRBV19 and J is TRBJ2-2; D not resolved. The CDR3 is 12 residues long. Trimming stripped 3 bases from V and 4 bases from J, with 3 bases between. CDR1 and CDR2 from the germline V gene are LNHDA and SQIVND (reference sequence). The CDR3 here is CASSILTGELFF. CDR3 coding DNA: TGTGCCAGTAGTATTCTCACCGGGGAGCTGTTTTTT.

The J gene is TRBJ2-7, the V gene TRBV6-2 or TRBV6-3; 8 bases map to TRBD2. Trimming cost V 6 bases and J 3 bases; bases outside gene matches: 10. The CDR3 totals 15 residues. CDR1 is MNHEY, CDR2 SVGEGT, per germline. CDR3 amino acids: CASSRSGGLIYEQYF. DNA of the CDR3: TGTGCCAGCAGCCGCAGCGGGGGCCTAATCTACGAGCAGTACTTC.